This is a list of T cell receptor beta chains from one sample in a study of cytomegalovirus exposure and HLA in healthy donors. Clones were read by immunoSEQ multiplex PCR, and TCRdb kept only the in-frame ones, dropping some. Recorded for this sample: around 36,000 clones. Sequenced: PBMCs. Receptors originate from a woman aged 30 to 39 in good health and CMV-seropositive. The CDR3 runs from the conserved cysteine through the conserved F or W. Each record gives: J gene, V gene, D gene, CDR3 DNA, CDR3 protein. A D gene is named only where the DNA matches it firmly.

j_gene: TRBJ2-3; v_gene: TRBV2; d_gene: NA; CDR3nt: TGTGCCAGCAGTGAAGCCAGGGGGGAGCAGTATTTT; CDR3aa: CASSEARGEQYF
j_gene: TRBJ1-1; v_gene: TRBV15; d_gene: TRBD1; CDR3nt: TGTGCCACCAGCATCTACACAGGGGGAACTGAAGCTTTCTTT; CDR3aa: CATSIYTGGTEAFF
j_gene: TRBJ2-3; v_gene: TRBV5-1; d_gene: TRBD2; CDR3nt: TGCGCCAGCAGCCAGTTTACGGGGGGGATAGATACGCAGTATTTT; CDR3aa: CASSQFTGGIDTQYF
j_gene: TRBJ1-5; v_gene: TRBV6-6; d_gene: NA; CDR3nt: TGTGCCAGCAGTTACCGGAGCAATCAGCCCCAGCATTTT; CDR3aa: CASSYRSNQPQHF
j_gene: TRBJ2-1; v_gene: TRBV11-2; d_gene: NA; CDR3nt: TGTGCCAGCAGCTTAGAGCCCCGGTACAATGAGCAGTTCTTC; CDR3aa: CASSLEPRYNEQFF
j_gene: TRBJ2-1; v_gene: TRBV5-1; d_gene: NA; CDR3nt: TGCGCCAGCAGCTTGATTCCGGGGAGCTCCGACAATGAGCAGTTCTTC; CDR3aa: CASSLIPGSSDNEQFF
j_gene: TRBJ2-2; v_gene: TRBV5-1; d_gene: NA; CDR3nt: TGCGCCAGCAGCTTGGCGGTCGGGGAGCTGTTTTTT; CDR3aa: CASSLAVGELFF
j_gene: TRBJ2-1; v_gene: TRBV10-2; d_gene: NA; CDR3nt: TGCGCCAGCAGCCCCGGACTCATCAATGAGCAGTTCTTC; CDR3aa: CASSPGLINEQFF
j_gene: TRBJ1-4; v_gene: TRBV7-9; d_gene: TRBD1; CDR3nt: TGTGCCAGCAGCCTACGGGGGACAGGGGCTAATGAAAAACTGTTTTTT; CDR3aa: CASSLRGTGANEKLFF
j_gene: TRBJ1-4; v_gene: TRBV18; d_gene: NA; CDR3nt: TGTGCCAGCTCCATCCCGCTGGCCGCTAATGAAAAACTGTTTTTT; CDR3aa: CASSIPLAANEKLFF
j_gene: TRBJ1-2; v_gene: TRBV19; d_gene: TRBD1; CDR3nt: TGTGCCAGTGCGGCCGGGACAGCTTATGGCTACACCTTC; CDR3aa: CASAAGTAYGYTF
j_gene: TRBJ1-2; v_gene: TRBV6-1; d_gene: TRBD1; CDR3nt: TGTGCCAGCCGGGAGGGGGCGAGAGGCTACACCTTC; CDR3aa: CASREGARGYTF
j_gene: TRBJ2-5; v_gene: TRBV19; d_gene: TRBD1; CDR3nt: TGTGCCAGTAGCCCTGGACAGGGGGAAGAGACCCAGTACTTC; CDR3aa: CASSPGQGEETQYF
j_gene: TRBJ2-3; v_gene: TRBV27; d_gene: TRBD2; CDR3nt: TGTGCCAGCACCTATACTAGCGGGGCCCGGGATACGCAGTATTTT; CDR3aa: CASTYTSGARDTQYF
j_gene: TRBJ1-6; v_gene: TRBV5-1; d_gene: NA; CDR3nt: TGCGTCAGCAGCCGAGACAGGAATTCACCCCTCCACTTT; CDR3aa: CVSSRDRNSPLHF
j_gene: TRBJ2-1; v_gene: TRBV2; d_gene: TRBD2; CDR3nt: TGTGCCCACAAGGGGAGGGGCAATGAGCAGTTCTTC; CDR3aa: CAHKGRGNEQFF
j_gene: TRBJ1-1; v_gene: TRBV6-5; d_gene: TRBD1; CDR3nt: TGTGCCAGCAGTTACTCTACGACAGGGAGGACCACTGAAGCTTTCTTT; CDR3aa: CASSYSTTGRTTEAFF
j_gene: TRBJ2-3; v_gene: TRBV18; d_gene: TRBD2; CDR3nt: TGTGCCAGCTCACCTACTAGCGGGGGGGCGGGCACAGATACGCAGTATTTT; CDR3aa: CASSPTSGGAGTDTQYF